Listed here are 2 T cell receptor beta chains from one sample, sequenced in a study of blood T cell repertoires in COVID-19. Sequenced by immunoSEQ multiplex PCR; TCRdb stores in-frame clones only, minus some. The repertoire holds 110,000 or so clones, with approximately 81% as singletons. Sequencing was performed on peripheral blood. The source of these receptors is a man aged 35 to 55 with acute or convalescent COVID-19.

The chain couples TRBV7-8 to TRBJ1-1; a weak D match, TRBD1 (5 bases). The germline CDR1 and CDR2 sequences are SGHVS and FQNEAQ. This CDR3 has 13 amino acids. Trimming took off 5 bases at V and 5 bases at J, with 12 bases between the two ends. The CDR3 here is CASSLKGITEAFF. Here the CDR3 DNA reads TGTGCCAGCAGCCTTAAGGGGATTACTGAAGCTTTCTTT.

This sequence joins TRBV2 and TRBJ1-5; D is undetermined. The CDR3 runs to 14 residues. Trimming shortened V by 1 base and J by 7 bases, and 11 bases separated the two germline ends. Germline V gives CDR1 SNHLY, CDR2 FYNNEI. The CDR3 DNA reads TGTGCCAGCAGTGAAGATCATGGGCGACAGCCCCAGCATTTT. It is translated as CASSEDHGRQPQHF.